This TCR beta chain is drawn from a study of T cells in Graves' hyperthyroidism and ophthalmopathy (dated by TCRdb to the late 2010s). In the study overall: A discovery cohort of roughly 100 patients, roughly 43 with Graves' ophthalmopathy and under 60 with stable Graves' hyperthyroidism, was used to find distinguishing TCR V-J signatures. In several Graves' hyperthyroidism patients, the study also compared T-cell repertoires from thyroid tissue with T-cell repertoires from blood. Once sampling was done, hyperthyroidism patients were given methimazole at a starting dose of 30 mg daily, whereas ophthalmopathy patients were given high-dose intravenous methylprednisolone. The approximately 100 discovery patients were divided at random into training and test sets in a 7:3 ratio. TCR Vbeta CDR3 sequencing of approximately 140 peripheral blood samples (over 40 ophthalmopathy, 75 to 85 hyperthyroidism and around 17 progressor patients) is reported in the paper. Prospective prediction of ophthalmopathy was tested in an independent validation cohort of about 19 hyperthyroidism patients and 17 patients who later progressed to ophthalmopathy. Study-wide conclusions, independent of this receptor: A model built on a 13 V-J signature distinguished ophthalmopathy from stable hyperthyroidism, reaching 87.88% sensitivity and approximately 81% specificity in cross-validation and 80%/75% in testing. In validation, the model predicted progression to ophthalmopathy with over 60% sensitivity and roughly 72% specificity, a median of about six months before onset. Sample size was not statistically predetermined, and investigators were not blinded to group allocation. Most expanded thyroid clonotypes (frequency above 0.001) were also detected in blood, a finding suggesting that blood repertoires may reflect thyroid immune responses.

TCR beta CDR3 regions were amplified from RNA transcripts. For the first round of RT-PCR on the TCR CDR3, the HTBI primer set was used together with the Qiagen OneStep RT-PCR kit. A second multiplex PCR round built the libraries, followed by size selection and purification. Paired-end sequencing of the libraries was performed with 100 bp reads on an Illumina HiSeq2000. The authors' pipeline ran thus. SOAPnuke was used to process the raw data, removing reads that contained adapters or uncalled bases, had a mean Phred below 15, or lacked an exact match to the constant primer or identifier. High-quality paired reads were merged using COPE v1.2.5, and each unique nucleotide sequence was defined as a clonotype. Clonotypes were aligned to IMGT TRBV, TRBD and TRBJ reference segments using MiTCR v1.1. Only V-J combinations with frequency above 0.0001, covering 98% to 99.2% of repertoires, were analysed. The TCS score was defined as F50 (clonal expansion) divided by E x V (chaos), with BLOSUM62-based TCRdist calculated between CDR3 peptides within each V-J. Welch's t-statistics and random forest reduced roughly 500 V-J features to 13, which were used in a naive Bayes classifier (R e1071). The similarity between thyroid and blood repertoires was quantified using the Morisita-Horn index. The raw public data were reprocessed by TCRdb itself: fastp quality trimming at Q25, MiXCR clonotype calling, in-frame beta chains only. Rows merge per CDR3 protein into single entries with the most common DNA and genes. These V and J calls originate from TCRdb's pipeline instead of the authors' own analysis. The sample table records 650,000 to 800,000 distinct CDR3 sequences; roughly 46% of these occur just once. Less than 8.5% of the sample goes to the ten largest clones.

V sheds 2 bases and J sheds 4 bases, leaving 9 bases between their ends. The germline V gene (reference sequence) supplies CDR1 SEHNR and CDR2 FQNEAQ. The cysteine opens and the phenylalanine closes a CDR3 of 13 amino acids. CDR3 DNA only is kept here, 39 bases in frame from base 1. Worth noting for this clonotype: Which antigen it targets is not known. Qualities for individual bases were not recorded, and no much larger clone is one base off.

The study excluded patients with uncontrolled infections, other autoimmune diseases, pregnancy or lactation. Diagnoses were based on clinical symptoms, serum thyroxine and TRAb, thyroid ultrasound and orbital computed tomography. Total RNA was extracted using Trizol reagent, and RNA quality was assessed on an Agilent 2100 Bioanalyzer. The sample comprised peripheral blood or thyroid tissue (not recorded which). In this chain, TRBV7-9 is recombined with TRBJ2-7, with no confidently assigned D gene. This receptor was identified in an adult man with Graves' disease, either hyperthyroidism or ophthalmopathy (not recorded which). CDR3 loop: CASSLSVLYEQYF. The nucleotide sequence is TGTGCCAGCAGCTTATCGGTCCTTTACGAGCAGTACTTC.